This TCR beta chain stems from a study of T cell responses to AZD1222 COVID-19 vaccine. This clone was seen a single time. The V end lost 1 base, the J end lost 0 bases, and 15 bases lay between the germline ends. CDR1 is MGHRA, CDR2 YSYEKL, per germline. There are 17 residues in the CDR3. Measured with immunoSEQ multiplex PCR; TCRdb has only the in-frame clones, and not every one. The sample includes some 180,000 clones, 92% of them seen just once. This rearrangement joins TRBV4-1 to TRBJ1-2; no definite D call. The sequences come from peripheral blood, collected 28 days after the second AZD1222 dose. The source of this sequence is an adult who received the AZD1222 COVID-19 vaccine. CDR3 sequence reads: CASSQGILAEANYGYTF. DNA for the CDR3: TGCGCCAGCAGCCAAGGTATTCTGGCAGAGGCTAACTATGGCTACACCTTC.